This T cell receptor beta chain emerged from a study of T cell responses to AZD1222 COVID-19 vaccine. Repertoires were generated with immunoSEQ multiplex PCR, while TCRdb's copy carries only in-frame clones and drops some. The sample has roughly 120,000 clones, approximately 90% seen once. The CDR3 runs to 15 residues. Trimming took off 2 bases at V and 4 bases at J, with 10 bases between the two ends. CDR1 and CDR2 (germline): SGHDT, YYEEEE. The chain is built from TRBV5-6 and TRBJ2-6; D uncertain. The sequencing used peripheral blood, collected on day 0 of AZD1222 vaccination. The sequence came from an adult in good health. The CDR3, as DNA: TGTGCCAGCAGCTTAATTCAGCGAGGGGCCAACGTCCTGACTTTC. This gives the protein CASSLIQRGANVLTF.